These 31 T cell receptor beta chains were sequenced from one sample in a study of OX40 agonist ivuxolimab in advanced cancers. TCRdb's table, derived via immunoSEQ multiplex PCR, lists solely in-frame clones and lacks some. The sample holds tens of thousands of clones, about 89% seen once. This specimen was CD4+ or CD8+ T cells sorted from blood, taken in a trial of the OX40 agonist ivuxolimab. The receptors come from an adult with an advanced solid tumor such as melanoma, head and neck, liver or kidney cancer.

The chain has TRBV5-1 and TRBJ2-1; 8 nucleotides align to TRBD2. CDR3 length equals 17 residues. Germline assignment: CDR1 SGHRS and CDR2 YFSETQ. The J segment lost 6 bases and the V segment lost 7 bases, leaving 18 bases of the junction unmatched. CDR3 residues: CASASPVGTSFFNEQFF. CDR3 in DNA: TGCGCCAGCGCCAGCCCAGTTGGGACTAGTTTTTTCAATGAGCAGTTCTTC.

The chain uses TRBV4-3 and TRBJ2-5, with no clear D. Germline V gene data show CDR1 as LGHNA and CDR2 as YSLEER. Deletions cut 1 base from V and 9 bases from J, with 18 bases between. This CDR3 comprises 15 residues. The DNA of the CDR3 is TGCGCCAGCAGCCAAGTGTCGAGTGCGACCGTCGCCCAGTACTTC. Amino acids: CASSQVSSATVAQYF.

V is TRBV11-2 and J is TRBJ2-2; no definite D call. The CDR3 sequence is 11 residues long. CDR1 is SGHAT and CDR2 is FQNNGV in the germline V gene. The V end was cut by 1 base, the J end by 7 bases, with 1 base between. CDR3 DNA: TGTGCCAGCAGCTTAGTCGGGGAGCTGTTTTTT. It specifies CASSLVGELFF.

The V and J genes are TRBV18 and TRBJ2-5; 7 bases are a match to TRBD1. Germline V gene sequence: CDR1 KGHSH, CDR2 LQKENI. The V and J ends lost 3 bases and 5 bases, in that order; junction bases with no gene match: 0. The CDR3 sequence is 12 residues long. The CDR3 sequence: CASSPRGETQYF. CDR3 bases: TGTGCCAGCTCACCCAGGGGGGAGACCCAGTACTTC.

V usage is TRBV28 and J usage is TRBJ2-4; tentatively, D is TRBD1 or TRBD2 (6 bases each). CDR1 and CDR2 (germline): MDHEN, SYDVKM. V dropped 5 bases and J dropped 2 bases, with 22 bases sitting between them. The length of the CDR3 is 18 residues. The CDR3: CASSLGGPSPLTKNIQYF. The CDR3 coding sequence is TGTGCCAGCAGTCTGGGGGGCCCTTCCCCCCTAACCAAAAACATTCAGTACTTC. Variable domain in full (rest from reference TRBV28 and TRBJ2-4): DVKVTQSSRYLVKRTGEKVFLECVQDMDHENMFWYRQDPGLGLRLIYFSYDVKMKEKGDIPEGYSVSREKKERFSLILESASTNQTSMYLCASSLGGPSPLTKNIQYFGAGTRLSVL.

The CDR3 loop reads CASSSLGQHYNEQFF. The CDR3 DNA reads as TGTGCCAGTAGTAGCTTAGGACAGCACTACAATGAGCAGTTCTTC. This sequence joins TRBV19 and TRBJ2-1; perhaps TRBD1 as D (6 bases). Between the trimmed V and J ends, which lost 4 bases and 3 bases, there was a span of 13 bases. Germline CDR1 reads LNHDA; CDR2 reads SQIVND (reference sequence). The CDR3 is 15 residues long.

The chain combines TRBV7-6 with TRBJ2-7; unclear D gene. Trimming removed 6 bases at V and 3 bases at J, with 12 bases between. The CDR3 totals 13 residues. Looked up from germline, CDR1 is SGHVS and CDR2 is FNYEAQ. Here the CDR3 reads CASSLDGSYEQYF. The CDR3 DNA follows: TGTGCCAGCAGTCTTGACGGTAGCTACGAGCAGTACTTC.

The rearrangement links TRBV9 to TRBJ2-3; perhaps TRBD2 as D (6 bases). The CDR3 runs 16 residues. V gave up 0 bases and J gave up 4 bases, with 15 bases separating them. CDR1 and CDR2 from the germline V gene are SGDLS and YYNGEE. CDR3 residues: CASSVATGEMADTQYF. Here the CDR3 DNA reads TGTGCCAGCAGCGTAGCGACGGGAGAGATGGCAGATACGCAGTATTTT.

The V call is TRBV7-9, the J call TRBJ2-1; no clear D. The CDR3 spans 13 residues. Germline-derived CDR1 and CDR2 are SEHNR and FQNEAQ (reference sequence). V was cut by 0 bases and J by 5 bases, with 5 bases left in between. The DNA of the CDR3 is TGTGCCAGCAGCTTAGCTCGTCACAATGAGCAGTTCTTC. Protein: CASSLARHNEQFF.

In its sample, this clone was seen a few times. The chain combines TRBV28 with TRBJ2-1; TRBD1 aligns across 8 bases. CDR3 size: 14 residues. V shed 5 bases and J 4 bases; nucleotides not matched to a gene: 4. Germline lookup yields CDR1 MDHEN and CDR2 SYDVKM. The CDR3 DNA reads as TGTGCCAGCAGTAACCGGGACAGGTACAATGAGCAGTTCTTC. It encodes CASSNRDRYNEQFF.

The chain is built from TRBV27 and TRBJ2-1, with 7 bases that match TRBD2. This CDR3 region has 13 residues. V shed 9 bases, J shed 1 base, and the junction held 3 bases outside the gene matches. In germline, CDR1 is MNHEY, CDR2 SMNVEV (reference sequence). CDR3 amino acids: CASFSGSYNEQFF. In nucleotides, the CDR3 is TGTGCCAGTTTTAGCGGGTCCTACAATGAGCAGTTCTTC.

As DNA, the CDR3 is TGTGCCAGCAGCCAAGAACAGGGGGCTGGTGAGCAGTACTTC. The encoded protein is CASSQEQGAGEQYF. The chain uses TRBV4-2 and TRBJ2-7, with 9 positions matching TRBD1. Germline CDR1 LGHNA, CDR2 YNFKEQ. The CDR3 has 14 residues. The J segment lost 7 bases and the V segment lost 0 bases, leaving 4 bases of the junction unmatched.

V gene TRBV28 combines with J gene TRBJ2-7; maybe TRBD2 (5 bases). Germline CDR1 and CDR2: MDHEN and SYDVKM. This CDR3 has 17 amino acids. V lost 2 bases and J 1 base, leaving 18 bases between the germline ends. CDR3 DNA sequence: TGTGCCAGCAGTTTACCCCCTGAGGGCAGGTTGTCCTACGAGCAGTACTTC. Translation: CASSLPPEGRLSYEQYF.

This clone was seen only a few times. The CDR3 protein is CASSPPGTGGWETQYF. CDR3 coding DNA: TGTGCCAGCAGTCCCCCCGGGACAGGGGGTTGGGAGACCCAGTACTTC. This rearrangement joins TRBV28 to TRBJ2-5, with 11 bases lining up with TRBD1. The CDR3 loop spans 16 amino acids. The germline gives CDR1 MDHEN, CDR2 SYDVKM. Losses at the gene ends were 5 bases for V and 5 bases for J; bases not matched to a gene: 10.

The DNA for the CDR3 is TGTGCCAGCAGTCGGACACTCAATAGCAATCAGCCCCAGCATTTT. Protein sequence: CASSRTLNSNQPQHF. The gene calls are TRBV28 and TRBJ1-5; maybe TRBD1 (5 bases). V lost 5 bases to trimming and J lost 0 bases, with 11 bases between them. CDR1 is MDHEN and CDR2 is SYDVKM in the germline V gene. The CDR3 spans 15 residues.

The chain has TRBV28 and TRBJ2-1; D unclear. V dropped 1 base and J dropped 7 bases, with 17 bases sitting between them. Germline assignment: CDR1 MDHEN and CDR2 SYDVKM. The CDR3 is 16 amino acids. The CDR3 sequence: CASSLYADPRVNEQFF. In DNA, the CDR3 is TGTGCCAGCAGTTTATATGCCGACCCTCGAGTTAATGAGCAGTTCTTC.

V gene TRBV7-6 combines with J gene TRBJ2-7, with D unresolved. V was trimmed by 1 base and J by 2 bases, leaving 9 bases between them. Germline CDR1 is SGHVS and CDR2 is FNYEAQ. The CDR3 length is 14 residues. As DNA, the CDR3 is TGTGCCAGCAGCTTAGGTACGGGTACCTACGAGCAGTACTTC. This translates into CASSLGTGTYEQYF.

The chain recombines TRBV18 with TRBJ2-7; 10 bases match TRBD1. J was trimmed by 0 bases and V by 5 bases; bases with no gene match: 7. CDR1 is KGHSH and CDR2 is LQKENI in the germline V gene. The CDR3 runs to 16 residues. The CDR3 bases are TGTGCCAGCTCAGAAACCGGGACAGGGGCCTCCTACGAGCAGTACTTC. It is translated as CASSETGTGASYEQYF.

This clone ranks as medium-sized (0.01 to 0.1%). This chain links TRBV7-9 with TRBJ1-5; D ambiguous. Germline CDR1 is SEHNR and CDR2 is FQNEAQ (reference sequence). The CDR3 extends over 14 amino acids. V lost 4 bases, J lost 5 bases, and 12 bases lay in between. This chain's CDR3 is CASSSGAYDQPQHF. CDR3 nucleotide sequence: TGTGCCAGCAGCTCTGGTGCGTACGATCAGCCCCAGCATTTT.

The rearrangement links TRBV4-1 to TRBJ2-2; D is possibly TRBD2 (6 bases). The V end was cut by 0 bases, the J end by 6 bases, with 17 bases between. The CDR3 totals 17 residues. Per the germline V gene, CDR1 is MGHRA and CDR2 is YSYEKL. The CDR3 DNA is TGCGCCAGCAGCCAAGATCCAGGCGGGGTTGGGTCCGGGGAGCTGTTTTTT. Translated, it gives CASSQDPGGVGSGELFF.

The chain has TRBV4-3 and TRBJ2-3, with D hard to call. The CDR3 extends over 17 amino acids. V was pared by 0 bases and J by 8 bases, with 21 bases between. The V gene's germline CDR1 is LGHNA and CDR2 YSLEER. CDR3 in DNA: TGCGCCAGCAGCCAAGATCTGGCGCTTTCCTTCCTACGTACGCAGTATTTT. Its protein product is CASSQDLALSFLRTQYF.

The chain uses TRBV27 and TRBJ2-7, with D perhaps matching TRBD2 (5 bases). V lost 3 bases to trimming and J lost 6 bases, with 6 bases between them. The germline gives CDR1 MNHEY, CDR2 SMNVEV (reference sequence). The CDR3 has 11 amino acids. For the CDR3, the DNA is TGTGCCAGCAGTTTTGAGGGCGAGCAGTACTTC. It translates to CASSFEGEQYF.

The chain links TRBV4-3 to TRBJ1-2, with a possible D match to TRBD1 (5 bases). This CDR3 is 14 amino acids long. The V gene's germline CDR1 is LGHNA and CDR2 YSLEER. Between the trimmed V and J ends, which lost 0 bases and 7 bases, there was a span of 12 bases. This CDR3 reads CASSQDQGFLGYTF. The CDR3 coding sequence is TGCGCCAGCAGCCAAGATCAGGGCTTTCTTGGCTACACCTTC.

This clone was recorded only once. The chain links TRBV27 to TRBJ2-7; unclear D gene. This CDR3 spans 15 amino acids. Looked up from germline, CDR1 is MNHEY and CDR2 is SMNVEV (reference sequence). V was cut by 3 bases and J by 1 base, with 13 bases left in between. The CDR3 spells CASSLQAITSYEQYF. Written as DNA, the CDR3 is TGTGCCAGCAGTTTGCAGGCCATAACTTCCTACGAGCAGTACTTC.

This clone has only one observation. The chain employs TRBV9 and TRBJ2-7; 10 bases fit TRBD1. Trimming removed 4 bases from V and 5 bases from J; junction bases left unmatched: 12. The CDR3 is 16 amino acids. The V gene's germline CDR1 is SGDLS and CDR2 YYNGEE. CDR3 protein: CASSPTAGQGEHEQYF. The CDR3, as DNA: TGTGCCAGCAGCCCGACTGCCGGACAGGGGGAGCACGAGCAGTACTTC.

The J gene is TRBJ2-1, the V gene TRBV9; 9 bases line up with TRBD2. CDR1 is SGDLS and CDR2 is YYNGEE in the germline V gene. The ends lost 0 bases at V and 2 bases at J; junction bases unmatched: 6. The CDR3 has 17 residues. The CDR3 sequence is CASSVVGLAGTYNEQFF. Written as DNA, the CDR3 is TGTGCCAGCAGCGTAGTAGGCCTAGCGGGAACCTACAATGAGCAGTTCTTC.

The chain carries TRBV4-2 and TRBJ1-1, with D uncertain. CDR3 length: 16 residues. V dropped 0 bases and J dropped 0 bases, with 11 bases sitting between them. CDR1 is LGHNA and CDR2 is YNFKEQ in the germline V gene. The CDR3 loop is CASSQEGAGLNTEAFF. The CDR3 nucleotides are TGTGCCAGCAGCCAAGAAGGTGCAGGATTGAACACTGAAGCTTTCTTT.

CDR3 bases: TGTGCCAGCAGCTTATCCAGCGGGAGTAACACAGATACGCAGTATTTT. It specifies CASSLSSGSNTDTQYF. V gene TRBV7-9 combines with J gene TRBJ2-3, with 8 bases fitting TRBD2. The CDR3 totals 16 residues. From germline, CDR1 is SEHNR and CDR2 FQNEAQ (reference sequence). V lost 2 bases, J lost 2 bases, and 6 bases stayed unmatched.

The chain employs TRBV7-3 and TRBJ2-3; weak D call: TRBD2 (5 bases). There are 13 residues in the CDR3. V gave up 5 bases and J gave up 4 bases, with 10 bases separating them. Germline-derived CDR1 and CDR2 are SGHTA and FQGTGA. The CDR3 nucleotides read TGTGCCAGCAGCCAGATCGGGGCAGATACGCAGTATTTT. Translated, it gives CASSQIGADTQYF.

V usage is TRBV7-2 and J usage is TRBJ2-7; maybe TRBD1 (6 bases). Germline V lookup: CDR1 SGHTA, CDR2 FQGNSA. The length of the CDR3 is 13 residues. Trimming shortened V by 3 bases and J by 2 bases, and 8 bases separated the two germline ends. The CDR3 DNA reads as TGTGCCAGCAGCTTCGGACAGACCTACGAGCAGTACTTC. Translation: CASSFGQTYEQYF.

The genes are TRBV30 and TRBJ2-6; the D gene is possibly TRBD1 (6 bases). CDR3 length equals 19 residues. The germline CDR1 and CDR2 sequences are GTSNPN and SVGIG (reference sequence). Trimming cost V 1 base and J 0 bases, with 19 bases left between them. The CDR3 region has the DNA TGTGCCTGGAGTGGAACCGAGACAGGCGGCTACTCTGGGGCCAACGTCCTGACTTTC. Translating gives CAWSGTETGGYSGANVLTF.